This T cell receptor (beta chain) was obtained from a study of cytomegalovirus exposure and HLA in healthy donors. Study-wide background: From HLA-typed donors, an early data release held roughly 80 million unique TCRs. Regarding the study as a whole: Listed as cytomegalovirus-associated were 150 or so TCR beta chains. Later work associated more than 15,000 TCR beta sequences with HLA alleles at 0.05 false discovery rate. Many donors carried some public TCRs, although rarity characterized most TCR sequences.

This clone was found a few times. The antigen is undetermined. The PCR employed 60 Vbeta primers together with 13 Jbeta primers. The table came from immunoSEQ multiplex PCR; TCRdb's copy has only in-frame clones and leaves some out. The sample lists about 110,000 clones; 15% were seen once. Germline V gene sequence: CDR1 SNHLY, CDR2 FYNNEI. This CDR3 has 10 amino acids. Trimming removed 4 bases from V and 7 bases from J, with 4 bases in between. This TCR derives from a woman under 30 in good health and CMV-seronegative. Sequenced input: PBMCs. The chain couples TRBV2 to TRBJ1-1; no clear D gene. The DNA for the CDR3 is TGTGCCAGCAGTGGAGGTGAAGCTTTCTTT. It codes for CASSGGEAFF.